This T cell receptor (beta chain) was recovered during a study of cytomegalovirus exposure and HLA in healthy donors. The wider study: Around 85 million unique TCR sequences came from HLA-typed donors in an early release.

Points from the study as a whole: Per published reports, the classifier diagnosed cytomegalovirus status with high specificity and sensitivity.

The PCR ran on 60 Vbeta and 13 Jbeta primers. Repertoires were generated with immunoSEQ multiplex PCR, while TCRdb's copy carries only in-frame clones and drops some. The repertoire shows some 200,000 clones; the top ten hold 0.79%. As to this clone: Its target is not known.

Trimming removed 4 bases from V and 2 bases from J; junction bases left unmatched: 8. The length of the CDR3 is 15 residues. Germline values: CDR1 LNHDA, CDR2 SQIVND (reference sequence). The chain carries TRBV19 and TRBJ2-7; 7 nucleotides match TRBD2. Input material: PBMCs. The receptor's source is a woman between 18 and 29 years old in good health and CMV-seropositive. CDR3 amino acids: CASSRKDGTTYEQYF. As DNA, the CDR3 is TGTGCCAGTAGTAGGAAGGACGGGACTACCTACGAGCAGTACTTC.